The clone carrying this TCR beta chain appeared many times. Its target is unknown. This CDR3 is built from 15 residues. J gave up 3 bases and V 1 base, and 8 bases lay outside the gene matches. The germline gives CDR1 DFQATT, CDR2 SNEGSKA (reference sequence). This sample is part of a study of early T cells in non-severe SARS-CoV-2 infection. The overall study: Sequencing of bulk RNA from unsorted whole blood was done, without chain pairing.

Study-level findings and limits: Lookups in VDJdb leaned toward anti-spike CD8 responses and missed private and CD4 specificities.

Separate cDNA molecules each had unique molecular identifiers attached to them. TCRdb reprocessed the 5' RACE reads with MiXCR, giving one entry per CDR3 protein. The table has under 60,000 distinct CDR3 sequences, 8% seen once. The chain uses TRBV20-1 and TRBJ2-7, with TRBD1 matching over 8 bases. The sequenced material came from whole blood. The TCR comes from an adult who was a healthcare worker with PCR-confirmed SARS-CoV-2 infection or an uninfected control (not recorded which). CDR3 nucleotide sequence: TGCAGTGCTAGAGTTTCCGGGACAGGATACTACGAGCAGTACTTC. Protein sequence: CSARVSGTGYYEQYF.